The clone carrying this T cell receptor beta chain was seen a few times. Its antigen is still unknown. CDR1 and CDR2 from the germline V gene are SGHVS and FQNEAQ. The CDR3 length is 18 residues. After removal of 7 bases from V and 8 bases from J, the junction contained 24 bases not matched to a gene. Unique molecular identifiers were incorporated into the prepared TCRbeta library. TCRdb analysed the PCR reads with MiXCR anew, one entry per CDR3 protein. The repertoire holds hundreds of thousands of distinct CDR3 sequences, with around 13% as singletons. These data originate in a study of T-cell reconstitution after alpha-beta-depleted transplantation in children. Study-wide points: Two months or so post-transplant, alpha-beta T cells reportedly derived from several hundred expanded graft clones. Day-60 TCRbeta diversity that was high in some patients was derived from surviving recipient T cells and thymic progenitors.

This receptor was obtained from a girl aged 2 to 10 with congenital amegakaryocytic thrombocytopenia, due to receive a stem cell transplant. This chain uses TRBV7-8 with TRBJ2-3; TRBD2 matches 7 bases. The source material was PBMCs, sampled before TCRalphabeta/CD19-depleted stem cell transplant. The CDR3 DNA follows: TGTGCCAGCACCACTAGGGTGGGCGGGGGAACATGGCATGGTACGCAGTATTTT. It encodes CASTTRVGGGTWHGTQYF.